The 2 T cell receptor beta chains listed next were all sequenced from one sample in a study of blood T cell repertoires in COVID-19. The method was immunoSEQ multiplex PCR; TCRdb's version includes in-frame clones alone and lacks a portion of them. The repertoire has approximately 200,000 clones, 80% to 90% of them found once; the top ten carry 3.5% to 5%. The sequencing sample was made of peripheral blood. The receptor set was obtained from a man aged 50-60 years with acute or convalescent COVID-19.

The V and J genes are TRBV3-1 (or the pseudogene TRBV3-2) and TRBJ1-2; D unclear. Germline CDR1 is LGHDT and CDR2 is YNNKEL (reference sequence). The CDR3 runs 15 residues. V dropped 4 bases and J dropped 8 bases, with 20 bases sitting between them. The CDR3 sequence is CASSRAEAEIGGYTF. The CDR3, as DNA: TGTGCCAGCAGCCGGGCGGAGGCCGAGATTGGAGGCTACACCTTC.

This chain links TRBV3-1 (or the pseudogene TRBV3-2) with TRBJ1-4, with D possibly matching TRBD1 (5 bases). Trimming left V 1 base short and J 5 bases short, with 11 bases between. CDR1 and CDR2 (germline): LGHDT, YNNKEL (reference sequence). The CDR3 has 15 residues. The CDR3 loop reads CASSQAGGANEKLFF. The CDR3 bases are TGTGCCAGCAGCCAAGCGGGGGGTGCAAATGAAAAACTGTTTTTT.